The clone carrying this T cell receptor (beta chain) was seen a few times. What it recognizes is unknown. A Clinical Activity Score of at least 3, a NOSPECS grade of at least 4 and a duration under 3 months were recorded in the ophthalmopathy patients. The study excluded patients with uncontrolled infection, other autoimmune disease, pregnancy or lactation. Isolation of PBMCs was performed on approximately 10 ml fresh peripheral blood. What was amplified from RNA transcripts were TCR beta CDR3 regions. In the first-round RT-PCR of the TCR CDR3, the HTBI primer set was used. TCRdb passed the multiplex PCR reads through MiXCR, listing each CDR3 protein once. Of 490,000 or so distinct CDR3 sequences listed, around a fifth were seen once; the top ten hold about half. The data originate from a study of T cells in Graves' hyperthyroidism and ophthalmopathy. General study points: The blood repertoire included most of the expanded thyroid clonotypes above 0.001.

This clonotype originated in a woman aged 70 to 79 with Graves' ophthalmopathy. The specimen sequenced was blood.

In nucleotides, the CDR3 is TGTGCCAGCAGCCAGGTGGGGTCCCAGGGTGAGCAGTTCTTC. This translates into CASSQVGSQGEQFF. J is TRBJ2-1 and V is TRBV3-1; D possibly corresponds to TRBD1 (5 bases). This CDR3 spans 14 amino acids. Trimming took off 3 bases at V and 9 bases at J, with 15 bases between the two ends. Germline values: CDR1 LGHDT, CDR2 YNNKEL (reference sequence).